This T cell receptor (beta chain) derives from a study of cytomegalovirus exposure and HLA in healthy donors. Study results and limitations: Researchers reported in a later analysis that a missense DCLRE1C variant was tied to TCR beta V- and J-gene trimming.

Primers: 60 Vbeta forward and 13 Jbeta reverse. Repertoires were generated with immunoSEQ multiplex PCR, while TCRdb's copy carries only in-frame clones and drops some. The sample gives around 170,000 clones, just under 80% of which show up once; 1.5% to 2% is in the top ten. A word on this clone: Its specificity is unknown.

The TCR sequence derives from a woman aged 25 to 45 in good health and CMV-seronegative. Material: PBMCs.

The CDR3 nucleotides are TGTGCCAGCAGTCGTCCTCGACAGGGCCTCTCTGGAAACACCATATATTTT. Protein sequence: CASSRPRQGLSGNTIYF. The V gene is TRBV7-2, the J gene TRBJ1-3; 7 positions match TRBD1. The CDR3 sequence is 17 residues long. The ends lost 6 bases at V and 0 bases at J; junction bases unmatched: 11. Per the germline V gene, CDR1 is SGHTA and CDR2 is FQGNSA.